This TCR beta chain stems from a study of cytomegalovirus exposure and HLA in healthy donors. Study-level results: The sole available immune exposure information was CMV serostatus. Most TCR beta V segments were productive about 87% or about 30% of the time in an earlier analysis.

Both 60 Vbeta primers and 13 Jbeta primers went into the PCR. In the authors' methods: Approximately 9.9 million of roughly 81 million unique TCR beta chains were shared, per a later count. Using immunoSEQ multiplex PCR, the repertoire was profiled, and TCRdb retains in-frame clones only, with some absent. The V and J calls and the clone size are those of that table, but D and trimming were determined from the DNA. The profile shows 150,000 to 200,000 clones, around 75% of them singletons. In regard to this clone: Its antigen is still unknown.

Though probably carrying unrecorded immune exposures, donors were nominally healthy at sampling. The CDR3 runs to 14 residues. V gave up 2 bases and J gave up 10 bases; unmatched junction bases: 9. Germline loops: CDR1 SQVTM, CDR2 ANQGSEA. Sequenced input: PBMCs. The V and J genes are TRBV29-1 and TRBJ2-1; TRBD2 agrees at 9 bases. This TCR derives from a woman aged 40 to 55 in good health and CMV-seropositive. The chain's CDR3 is CSVELAGPGEEQFF. CDR3 nucleotide sequence: TGCAGCGTTGAACTAGCGGGACCGGGAGAAGAGCAGTTCTTC.